This TCR beta chain was documented in a study of Graves' ophthalmopathy and Graves' hyperthyroidism. CDR3 regions of TCR beta were amplified from RNA transcripts. An opening RT-PCR round employed HTBI primers and preceded a second-round multiplex PCR. From the multiplex PCR reads, TCRdb called clonotypes with MiXCR, one entry per CDR3 protein. This sample yields a few hundred thousand distinct CDR3 sequences, of which about a sixth are seen a single time; roughly 2.6% belongs to the top ten. Only a few counts were recorded for this clonotype. The germline V gene has CDR1 DFQATT and CDR2 SNEGSKA (reference sequence). With V trimmed by 3 bases and J by 4 bases, 8 bases remained unmatched. This CDR3 has 14 amino acids. Researchers classed hyperthyroidism as stable given no ophthalmopathy within 18 months of follow-up. Each diagnosis was determined on the basis of clinical symptoms, serum thyroxine, TRAb, thyroid ultrasound and orbital computed tomography. It was from around 10 ml of fresh peripheral blood that the PBMCs came.

The gene calls are TRBV20-1 and TRBJ2-7; 8 bases are shared with TRBD1. Sequences were obtained from peripheral blood. The source is an adult woman with stable Graves' hyperthyroidism. The CDR3 is CSARETGVPYEQYF. The CDR3 nucleotides are TGCAGTGCTAGGGAGACAGGGGTTCCGTACGAGCAGTACTTC.